The 16 T cell receptor beta chains reported below all come from one sample, sequenced in a study of T cells in Graves' hyperthyroidism and ophthalmopathy. RNA transcripts yielded amplified TCR beta CDR3 regions. An initial round of RT-PCR targeting the TCR CDR3 relied on the HTBI primer set. TCRdb reprocessed the multiplex PCR reads via MiXCR and lists one record per CDR3 protein. Of 610,000 or so distinct CDR3 sequences detected, 46% appear once; the ten largest clones hold about 7.8%. Source material: peripheral blood or thyroid tissue (not recorded which). The receptors originated from a woman aged 18 to 35 with Graves' hyperthyroidism.

V is TRBV29-1 and J is TRBJ2-5; 7 positions agree with TRBD2. The CDR3 has 13 residues. The J segment lost 3 bases and the V segment lost 2 bases, leaving 3 bases of the junction unmatched. Germline V gene lookup returns CDR1 SQVTM and CDR2 ANQGSEA. The CDR3 region has the DNA TGCAGCGTTGAACTGGGAGGGGAAGAGACCCAGTACTTC. Residues: CSVELGGEETQYF. The full variable domain, rest sourced from reference TRBV29-1 and TRBJ2-5, is SAVISQKPSRDICQRGTSLTIQCQVDSQVTMMFWYRQQPGQSLTLIATANQGSEATYESGFVIDKFPISRPNLTFSTLTVSNMSPEDSSIYLCSVELGGEETQYFGPGTRLLVL.

This clonotype was detected only a few times. This chain uses TRBV18 with TRBJ2-7; maybe TRBD1 (6 bases). CDR3 size: 13 residues. V was trimmed by 2 bases and J by 3 bases, leaving 8 bases between them. Germline CDR1 reads KGHSH; CDR2 reads LQKENI. CDR3: CASSPSDSYEQYF. In DNA, the CDR3 is TGTGCCAGCTCACCATCGGACAGCTACGAGCAGTACTTC. The full variable domain, rest sourced from reference TRBV18 and TRBJ2-7, is NAGVMQNPRHLVRRRGQEARLRCSPMKGHSHVYWYRQLPEEGLKFMVYLQKENIIDESGMPKERFSAEFPKEGPSILRIQQVVRGDSAAYFCASSPSDSYEQYFGPGTRLTVT.

This clonotype was picked up many times. J is TRBJ2-7 and V is TRBV3-1, with D uncertain. The CDR3 is 13 residues long. Germline CDR1 and CDR2: LGHDT and YNNKEL (reference sequence). V lost 2 bases, J lost 5 bases, and 10 bases lay in between. CDR3 DNA sequence: TGTGCCAGCAGCCAAATCCGTCCCCACGAGCAGTACTTC. This codes for CASSQIRPHEQYF.

This clonotype has a count of ten or more. The V and J genes are TRBV9 and TRBJ2-5; D uncertain. This CDR3 is 15 amino acids long. Germline values: CDR1 SGDLS, CDR2 YYNGEE. V was pared by 0 bases and J by 2 bases, with 11 bases between. CDR3 in DNA: TGTGCCAGCAGCGTAGGTGTGCAGGAGCAAGAGACCCAGTACTTC. Protein product: CASSVGVQEQETQYF.

The chain joins TRBV4-1 to TRBJ1-6, with TRBD1 matching over 7 bases. V was pared by 2 bases and J by 4 bases, with 5 bases of the junction left unmatched. This CDR3 is built from 16 residues. Germline assignment: CDR1 MGHRA and CDR2 YSYEKL. The CDR3 bases are TGCGCCAGCAGCCAATCGCCGGGACAGTATAATTCACCCCTCCACTTT. This sequence encodes CASSQSPGQYNSPLHF.

CDR3 in amino acids: CASSPGAEYGYTF. In DNA form, the CDR3 reads TGTGCCAGCTCACCAGGGGCCGAGTATGGCTACACCTTC. This chain connects TRBV18 to TRBJ1-2; maybe TRBD1 (5 bases). Germline V CDR1 and CDR2: KGHSH, LQKENI. The V end was cut by 2 bases, the J end by 5 bases, with 9 bases between. The CDR3 contains 13 residues.

V usage is TRBV7-2 and J usage is TRBJ2-7; 7 nucleotides line up with TRBD1. There are 14 residues in the CDR3. J was trimmed by 2 bases and V by 1 base; bases with no gene match: 2. Germline V gene lookup returns CDR1 SGHTA and CDR2 FQGNSA. The CDR3 DNA follows: TGTGCCAGCAGCTTAGGGGGACAGCCCTACGAGCAGTACTTC. It specifies CASSLGGQPYEQYF.

Concerning this clonotype itself: A much larger clone differs by one base, so this may be a read error. The rearrangement uses TRBV7-9 and TRBJ2-7; D tentatively fits TRBD1 or TRBD2 (6 bases each). The CDR3 is 16 residues long. V was pared by 5 bases and J by 6 bases, with 23 bases between. The germline V gene has CDR1 SEHNR and CDR2 FQNEAQ (reference sequence). The CDR3, as DNA: TGTGCCAGCAGCCGTTCTGGTGGCGGGGACACCTGCGAGCAGTACTTC. It translates to CASSRSGGGDTCEQYF.

V and J are TRBV7-8 and TRBJ2-7; D is unclear. Deletions cut 7 bases from V and 6 bases from J, with 16 bases between. There are 13 residues in the CDR3. Germline V gene data show CDR1 as SGHVS and CDR2 as FQNEAQ. CDR3 sequence (DNA): TGTGCCAGCACTCCCGACCTTTGGGGCGAGCAGTACTTC. Translating gives CASTPDLWGEQYF.

The DNA for the CDR3 is TGTGCCTGGAGTGTAGATACAGACTTCTATGGCTACACCTTC. The encoded protein is CAWSVDTDFYGYTF. J is TRBJ1-2 and V is TRBV30, with no clear D. The CDR3 runs to 14 residues. Germline loops: CDR1 GTSNPN, CDR2 SVGIG (reference sequence). Trimming stripped 0 bases from V and 4 bases from J, with 12 bases between.

This clonotype was counted at least ten times. A junction end diverges from the germline sequence, so it may reflect a read error. The CDR3 DNA is TGCAGTGCCAGAGTACTAGCAGCGAACACCGGGGAGCTGTTTTTT. Its protein product is CSARVLAANTGELFF. This chain joins TRBV20-1 and TRBJ2-2, with D perhaps TRBD2 (6 bases). The CDR3 runs 15 residues. Germline V gene data show CDR1 as DFQATT and CDR2 as SNEGSKA (reference sequence).

The chain has TRBV29-1 and TRBJ1-3, with D possibly matching TRBD1 (5 bases). V dropped 6 bases and J dropped 5 bases, with 14 bases sitting between them. From germline, CDR1 is SQVTM and CDR2 ANQGSEA. This CDR3 has 13 residues. For the CDR3, the DNA is TGCAGCGTCCAGGGAGCGAAAAGAAACACCATATATTTT. Residues: CSVQGAKRNTIYF.

This clonotype occurred many times. V and J are TRBV2 and TRBJ2-2; a weak D match, TRBD2 (5 bases). Trimming stripped 6 bases from V and 6 bases from J, with 8 bases between. The germline gives CDR1 SNHLY, CDR2 FYNNEI. The CDR3 consists of 12 residues. The CDR3 loop reads CASSTSPGELFF. The CDR3 bases are TGTGCCAGCAGCACTAGTCCCGGGGAGCTGTTTTTT.

This clonotype was seen at least ten times. The chain has TRBV7-2 and TRBJ1-4; no firm D call. The CDR3 covers 12 residues. Germline lookup yields CDR1 SGHTA and CDR2 FQGNSA. Deletions cut 1 base from V and 7 bases from J, with 4 bases between. CDR3 sequence (DNA): TGTGCCAGCAGCTTAGTTTTTGAAAAACTGTTTTTT. Translation: CASSLVFEKLFF.

V usage is TRBV20-1 and J usage is TRBJ1-5; 7 positions agree with TRBD1. The CDR3 sequence is 14 residues long. Germline CDR1 and CDR2: DFQATT and SNEGSKA (reference sequence). With 4 bases clipped from V and 2 bases from J, the junction kept 5 bases outside the gene matches. The CDR3 region is CSATPDRGNQPQHF. The CDR3 DNA follows: TGCAGTGCTACCCCCGACAGGGGCAATCAGCCCCAGCATTTT.

The rearrangement uses TRBV20-1 and TRBJ2-7, with TRBD2 matching over 10 bases. Trimming removed 1 base from V and 0 bases from J; junction bases left unmatched: 6. The length of the CDR3 is 16 residues. Germline V gene data show CDR1 as DFQATT and CDR2 as SNEGSKA (reference sequence). The CDR3 loop reads CSARGGSGRSSYEQYF. CDR3 DNA: TGCAGTGCTAGAGGTGGTAGCGGGAGGTCCTCCTACGAGCAGTACTTC.